This is a list of T cell receptor beta chains from one sample in a study of post-analysis software for immune sequencing data. TCRdb itself ran the PCR reads through MiXCR, one entry per CDR3 protein. The table has some 450,000 distinct CDR3 sequences, roughly 45% seen once. Sequencing was performed on blood. The receptors here all came from a girl aged 5 to 17 with multiple sclerosis. The CDR3 runs from the conserved cysteine through the conserved F or W. The D gene is left open where the match is weak. Clone sizes are given selectively: once, few, many, or a class where the clone is expanded.

V,J,size,D,DNA,CDR3
TRBV4-1,TRBJ2-7,-,TRBD2,TGCGCCAACAGCCAAGACCTACTAATTGGACTAGCGGAATACGAGCAGTACTTC,CANSQDLLIGLAEYEQYF
TRBV4-3,TRBJ2-5,few,TRBD2,TGCGCCAGCAGCCAAGATACGGCTAGCGGGAACCAAGAGACCCAGTACTTC,CASSQDTASGNQETQYF
TRBV29-1,TRBJ2-7,-,-,TGCAGCGTTAGACTTGGATTCTACGAGCAGTACTTC,CSVRLGFYEQYF
TRBV29-1,TRBJ1-5,-,TRBD1,TGCAGCTGCGCCCAGGGGGCCAATCAGCCCCAGCATTTT,CSCAQGANQPQHF
TRBV6-6,TRBJ1-5,-,-,TGTGCCAGCAGTAAGGGGACGGATAGCAATCAGCCCCAGCATTTT,CASSKGTDSNQPQHF
TRBV5-1,TRBJ2-1,few,TRBD1,TGCGCCAGCAGCTCGTCACAGGGGTTCTACAATGAGCAGTTCTTC,CASSSSQGFYNEQFF
TRBV9,TRBJ2-3,-,-,TGTGCCAGCAGCACAGGGGGGGGATTGAATACAGATACGCAGTATTTT,CASSTGGGLNTDTQYF
TRBV20-1,TRBJ2-5,-,-,TGCAGTGCTCGAGGGGCGGCCGAAGAGACCCAGTACTTC,CSARGAAEETQYF
TRBV24-1,TRBJ1-4,-,-,TGTGCCACCAGTGATCCCGGGGACGATGGACTTAAACTGTTTTTT,CATSDPGDDGLKLFF
TRBV6-1,TRBJ2-1,-,TRBD2,TGTGCCAGCAGTCTAACCGGAGGGACTAGCGGAGTTCACAATGAGCAGTTCTTC,CASSLTGGTSGVHNEQFF
TRBV24-1,TRBJ2-2,-,-,TGTGCCACCAGCCCAGGGGTAAACACCGGGGAGCTGTTTTTT,CATSPGVNTGELFF
TRBV9,TRBJ2-1,many,TRBD2,TGTGCCAGCAGCGCCTTAGCGGGAGGAACCAATGAGCAGTTCTTC,CASSALAGGTNEQFF
TRBV28,TRBJ2-1,-,-,TGTGCCAGCAGTCTATCTAGGCGAGAGCAGTTCTTC,CASSLSRREQFF
TRBV29-1,TRBJ2-5,few,TRBD1,TGCAGCGTGAAAGACAGGGAAGGGACCCAGTACTTC,CSVKDREGTQYF
TRBV29-1,TRBJ2-3,few,-,TGCAGCGTTGACGACTCGACAGTCACAGATACGCAGTATTTT,CSVDDSTVTDTQYF
TRBV20-1,TRBJ2-7,-,-,TGCAGTGCTATTGGGTGGGAGGCCTCCTACAATGAGCAGTACTTC,CSAIGWEASYNEQYF
TRBV5-1,TRBJ2-7,-,-,TGCGCCAGCAGCTTTTGGACGGACTCCTACGAGCAGTACTTC,CASSFWTDSYEQYF
TRBV11-2,TRBJ2-7,-,-,TGTGCCAGCAGCTCCAAACCGGGTCCCCTAACCTACGAGCAGTACTTC,CASSSKPGPLTYEQYF
TRBV29-1,TRBJ2-5,few,-,TGCAGCGTTGTGGCCCAAGAGACCCAGTACTTC,CSVVAQETQYF
TRBV12-3/TRBV12-4,TRBJ1-4,-,TRBD1,TGTGCCAGCAGCAAGATCCGGGACAGCTCTTTTGAAAAACTGTTTTTT,CASSKIRDSSFEKLFF
TRBV3-1,TRBJ2-3,-,TRBD2,TGTGCCAGCAGCCAAGTACTCCTCCGACGGGAGGGCCGTTGGGACACAGATACGCAGTATTTT,CASSQVLLRREGRWDTDTQYF
TRBV4-1,TRBJ2-7,once,TRBD1,TGCGCCAGCAGCCAAGAGGGACAGGGCGGATACGAGCAGTACTTC,CASSQEGQGGYEQYF
TRBV9,TRBJ1-4,few,TRBD1,TGTGCCAGCAGCGGACAACAGGGGGCATGGGAAAAACTGTTTTTT,CASSGQQGAWEKLFF
TRBV7-3,TRBJ2-1,-,-,TGTGCCAGCGGTTGGGGGGGCACGGACAATGAGCAGTTCTTC,CASGWGGTDNEQFF
TRBV7-9,TRBJ1-2,few,TRBD1,TGTGCCAGCAGCGAATTGACAGGGGACTATGGCTACACCTTC,CASSELTGDYGYTF
TRBV12-3/TRBV12-4,TRBJ2-5,few,-,TGTGCCAGCAGTTCACGAACGGGAAGGGAGACCCAGTACTTC,CASSSRTGRETQYF
TRBV20-1,TRBJ2-1,-,-,TGCAGTGCGGTGGAGGCGAGCTCCTACAATGAGCAGTTCTTC,CSAVEASSYNEQFF
TRBV5-1,TRBJ2-5,once,-,TGCGCCAGCAGCTTCACCGGAGGGGGATTGGGAGAGACCCAGTACTTC,CASSFTGGGLGETQYF
TRBV7-2,TRBJ2-4,few,-,TGTGCCAGCAGCTTAGTGGAGAGGGGATACGGCATTCAGTACTTC,CASSLVERGYGIQYF
TRBV5-7,TRBJ2-7,many,-,TGTGCCAGCAGCTTGGTGGGACTCCTCTCCTACGAGCAGTACTTC,CASSLVGLLSYEQYF
TRBV7-9,TRBJ2-7,-,-,TGTGCCAGCAGCTTAGGGCCAGGGATAGGCTACGAGCAGTACTTC,CASSLGPGIGYEQYF
TRBV20-1,TRBJ2-1,-,-,TGCAGTTATCCCCGTAGTTCACCCTCAGACAATGAGCAGTTCTTC,CSYPRSSPSDNEQFF
TRBV12-3/TRBV12-4,TRBJ2-3,-,-,TGTGCCAGCAGTTTTGCACAGTGGGGATCGACAGATACGCAGTATTTT,CASSFAQWGSTDTQYF
TRBV7-2,TRBJ2-3,-,TRBD1,TGTGCCAGCAGCTCCTACTTCCTGCGACAGGGGAGTACAGATACGCAGTATTTT,CASSSYFLRQGSTDTQYF
TRBV5-1,TRBJ2-7,-,TRBD1,TGCGCCAGCAGCTTGGACCGACAGGGGGCGTTGTACGAGCAGTACTTC,CASSLDRQGALYEQYF
TRBV4-3,TRBJ2-3,-,-,TGCGCCAGCAGCCAAGTGCCGGGGGATACGCAGTATTTT,CASSQVPGDTQYF
TRBV28,TRBJ2-7,few,TRBD1,TGTGCCTCAGCCCGGCCCCCCCGGGACAGGGGTAACGAGCAGTACTTC,CASARPPRDRGNEQYF
TRBV7-2,TRBJ2-4,-,TRBD1,TGTGCCAGCAGCATTGAGTCGACAGGGTTCGAGGCCAAAAACATTCAGTACTTC,CASSIESTGFEAKNIQYF
TRBV20-1,TRBJ2-1,-,TRBD2,TGCAGTGCTCCAGGACTAGCGGGAGGCCACAATGAGCAGTTCTTC,CSAPGLAGGHNEQFF
TRBV4-1,TRBJ2-7,-,TRBD1,TGCGCCAGCAGCCAAGATTTGGGGGACAGGGCCTACGAGCAGTACTTC,CASSQDLGDRAYEQYF
TRBV3-1,TRBJ2-1,-,TRBD1,TGTGCCAGCAGCCGCCGACAGGGTGTCCGGGATGAGCAGTTCTTC,CASSRRQGVRDEQFF
TRBV7-2,TRBJ2-7,once,TRBD2,TGTGCCAGCAGCTTAGCTCGCGGGAGCTACGATGAGCAGTACTTC,CASSLARGSYDEQYF
TRBV5-1,TRBJ2-5,-,-,TGCGCCAGCAGCTTGGGGGGGAATCGAGAGACCCAGTACTTC,CASSLGGNRETQYF
TRBV20-1,TRBJ2-7,few,TRBD2,TGCAGTGCTAGAGCCGGGACTAGCGGATCCTGGGTCCTCGAGCAGTACTTC,CSARAGTSGSWVLEQYF
TRBV4-1,TRBJ2-7,-,-,TGCGCCAGCAGCCAAGATGGGATCTACTACGAGCAGTACTTC,CASSQDGIYYEQYF
TRBV5-1,TRBJ1-1,-,-,TGCGCCAGCAGCTCAGAAACTGAAGCTTTCTTT,CASSSETEAFF
TRBV15,TRBJ2-7,-,TRBD1,TGTGCCACCAGCAGGAACCGGGACAGGGACTACGAGCAGTACTTC,CATSRNRDRDYEQYF
TRBV29-1,TRBJ2-1,few,TRBD2,TGCAGGATAAAGGGGTTAGCGGGAAAAGGTTCCAATGAGCAGTTCTTC,CRIKGLAGKGSNEQFF
TRBV6-6,TRBJ2-3,few,TRBD2,TGTGCCAGCAGTCTAGCGGGAGATCTGGATACGCAGTATTTT,CASSLAGDLDTQYF
TRBV5-1,TRBJ2-7,-,TRBD2,TGCACCAGCAGCTTAAGGACTAGCGCCTACGAGCAGTACTTC,CTSSLRTSAYEQYF
TRBV15,TRBJ2-5,many,-,TGTGCCACCAGCAGAGATCGTTTTAGAGGGGTTGGAGAGACCCAGTACTTC,CATSRDRFRGVGETQYF
TRBV10-3,TRBJ1-1,few,-,TGTGCCATTGGACAAGCCGACTATAACACTGAAGCTTTCTTT,CAIGQADYNTEAFF
TRBV11-2,TRBJ2-1,-,-,TGTGCCAGCAGCTTAGATAAAATTGACCTCGAGCAGTTCTTC,CASSLDKIDLEQFF
TRBV6-2/TRBV6-3,TRBJ2-1,-,TRBD2,TGTGCCAGCAGTTACGACCTAGCGGGAGGAGGGAACAATGAGCAGTTCTTC,CASSYDLAGGGNNEQFF
TRBV20-1,TRBJ2-3,-,TRBD1,TGCAGTGCTAGGGCCCCCCCTACAGGGGGCTCAGATACGCAGTATTTT,CSARAPPTGGSDTQYF
TRBV28,TRBJ2-5,-,-,TGTGCCAGCAGTCTTCGGACAGGGGATATGGGACTAGCTGGGCAAGAGACCCAGTACTTC,CASSLRTGDMGLAGQETQYF
TRBV29-1,TRBJ2-5,-,-,TGCAGCGTTGTTCGGGGGAGTCAAGAGACCCGGTACTTC,CSVVRGSQETRYF
TRBV6-2/TRBV6-3,TRBJ1-2,-,-,TGTGCCAGCAGCCGGGGTATGGGCAACTATGGCTACACCTTC,CASSRGMGNYGYTF